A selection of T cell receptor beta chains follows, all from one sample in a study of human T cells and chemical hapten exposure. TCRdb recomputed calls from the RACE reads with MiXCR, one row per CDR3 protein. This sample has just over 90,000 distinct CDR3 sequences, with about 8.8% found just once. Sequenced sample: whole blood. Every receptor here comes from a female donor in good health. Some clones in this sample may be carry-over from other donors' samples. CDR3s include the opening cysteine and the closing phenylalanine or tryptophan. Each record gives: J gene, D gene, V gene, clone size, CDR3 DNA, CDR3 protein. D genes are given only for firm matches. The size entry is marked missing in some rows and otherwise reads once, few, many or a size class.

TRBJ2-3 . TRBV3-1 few TGTGCCAGCAGCCAAGAGGGATCAGGGGTTAGCACAGATACGCAGTATTTT CASSQEGSGVSTDTQYF
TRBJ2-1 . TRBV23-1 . TGCGCCAACAGTCTCCCAGGGTTCTCCTACAATGAGCAGTTCTTC CANSLPGFSYNEQFF
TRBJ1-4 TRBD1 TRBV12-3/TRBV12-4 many TGTGCCAGCAGGGGACAGGTGGAAGAAAAACTGTTTTTT CASRGQVEEKLFF
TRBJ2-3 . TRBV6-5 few TGTGCCAGCAGTTACGAGGCGCTTCCAGATACGCAGTATTTT CASSYEALPDTQYF
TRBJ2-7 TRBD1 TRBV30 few TGTGCCTGGAGCGAGCTTTTGGACAGGGGATACGAGCAGTACTTC CAWSELLDRGYEQYF
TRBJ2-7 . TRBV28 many TGTGCCAGCAGTTTATGGGGCGTCGAGCAGTACTTC CASSLWGVEQYF
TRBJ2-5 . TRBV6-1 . TGTGCCCCATCCGGCTGTGGGGGACAAGAGACCCAGTACTTC CAPSGCGGQETQYF
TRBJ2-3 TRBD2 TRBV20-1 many TGCAGTGCAGAGGCCTTTAGCGGGAGCACAGATACGCAGTATTTT CSAEAFSGSTDTQYF
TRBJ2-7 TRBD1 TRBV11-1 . TGTGCCAGCAGCTCCGGGACAGCTACCTACGAGCAGTACTTC CASSSGTATYEQYF
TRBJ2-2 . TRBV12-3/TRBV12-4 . TGTGCCAGCAGTTTACTCGGGAATGCCGGGGAGCTGTTTTTT CASSLLGNAGELFF
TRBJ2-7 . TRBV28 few TGTGCCAGCAGTTTATACCTGGAGGGGGGCGAGCAGTACTTC CASSLYLEGGEQYF
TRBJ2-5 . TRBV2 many TGTGCCAGCAGTGCCTGGGGGGTACTCGCCCAGACCCAGTACTTC CASSAWGVLAQTQYF
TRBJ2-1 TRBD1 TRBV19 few TGTGCCAGTAGTATGACCCTCAGGGGGGAGCAGTTCTTC CASSMTLRGEQFF
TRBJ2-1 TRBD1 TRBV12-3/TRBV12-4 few TGTGCCAGCCGCTACGGGACAGGGTTCGGTGAGCAGTTCTTC CASRYGTGFGEQFF
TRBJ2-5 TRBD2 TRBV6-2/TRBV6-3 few TGTGCCAGCAGTTACTCCCCTAGCGGGGGCCAAGAGACCCAGTACTTC CASSYSPSGGQETQYF
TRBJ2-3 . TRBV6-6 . TGTGCCAGCAGTTACAGGGAGGACGGGGCAGATACGCAGTATTTT CASSYREDGADTQYF
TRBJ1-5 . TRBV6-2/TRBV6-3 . TGTGCCAGCAGTTACTCGAGACGAGCGGGGCCCAATCAGCCCCAGCATTTT CASSYSRRAGPNQPQHF
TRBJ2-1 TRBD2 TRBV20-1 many TGCAGTGCTAGAGATCGGGCTAGCGGGAGATACAATGAGCAGTTCTTC CSARDRASGRYNEQFF
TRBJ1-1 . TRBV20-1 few TGCAGTGCTAGTAAGGGGGGTCTAAACACTGAAGCTTTCTTT CSASKGGLNTEAFF
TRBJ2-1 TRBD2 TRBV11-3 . TGTGCCAGCAGCTTGCGACTAGCGGGATGGTGGGGTGAGCAGTTCTTC CASSLRLAGWWGEQFF
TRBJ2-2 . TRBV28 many TGTGCCAGCAGTCAAGCCTCGAAACCGACGGTCACCGGGGAGCTGTTTTTT CASSQASKPTVTGELFF
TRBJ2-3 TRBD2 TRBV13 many TGTGCCAGCAGCACGGCGGGAGGTTTGACAGATACGCAGTATTTT CASSTAGGLTDTQYF
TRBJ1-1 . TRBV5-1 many TGCGCCAGCAGCTTGCAGGGTGAAGCTTTCTTT CASSLQGEAFF